Included here is one T cell receptor (beta chain) sequence, with context. The antigen remains unidentified. Germline CDR1 reads MDHEN; CDR2 reads SYDVKM. Trimming at V came to 1 base and at J to 4 bases, leaving 7 bases not matched to a gene. The CDR3 is 16 amino acids. Clones were read by immunoSEQ multiplex PCR, and TCRdb kept only the in-frame ones, dropping some. The repertoire holds roughly 120,000 clones, with 70% to 90% as singletons. The source of the sample is a study of T cell responses to AZD1222 COVID-19 vaccine. Study observations and caveats: Of spike-specific TCRs, nearly half reportedly target regions left unmutated in variants. Mostly white British, mostly female donors; authors suggested clonal diversity may be underestimated. The study found Spike-specific TCR breadth and depth rose after two AZD1222 doses.

The sequence derives from an adult in good health. The sample in question was peripheral blood, obtained on day 0 of AZD1222 vaccination. This chain connects TRBV28 to TRBJ1-5; TRBD1 agrees at 7 bases. The CDR3 sequence is CASSLSGDSLNQPQHF. DNA of the CDR3: TGTGCCAGCAGTTTATCTGGGGACAGTTTAAATCAGCCCCAGCATTTT.